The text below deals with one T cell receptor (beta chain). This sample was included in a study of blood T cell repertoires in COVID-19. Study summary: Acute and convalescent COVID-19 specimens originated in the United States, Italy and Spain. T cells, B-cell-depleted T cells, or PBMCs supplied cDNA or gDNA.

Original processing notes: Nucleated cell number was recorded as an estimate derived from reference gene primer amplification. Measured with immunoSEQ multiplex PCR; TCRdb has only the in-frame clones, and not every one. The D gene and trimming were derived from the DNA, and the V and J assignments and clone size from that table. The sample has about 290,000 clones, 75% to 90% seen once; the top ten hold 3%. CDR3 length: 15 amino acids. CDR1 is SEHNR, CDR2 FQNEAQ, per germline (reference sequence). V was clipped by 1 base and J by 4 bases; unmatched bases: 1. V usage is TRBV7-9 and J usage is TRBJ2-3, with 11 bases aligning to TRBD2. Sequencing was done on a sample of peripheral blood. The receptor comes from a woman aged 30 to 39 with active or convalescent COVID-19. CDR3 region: CASSLGSGGADTQYF. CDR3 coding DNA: TGTGCCAGCAGCTTAGGTAGCGGGGGGGCAGATACGCAGTATTTT.